Following are 15 T cell receptor beta chains from one sample sequenced in a study of blood T cell repertoires in COVID-19. Here immunoSEQ multiplex PCR was the method, and the copy in TCRdb shows in-frame clones only, minus some. This sample has tens of thousands of clones, with over 75% found just once. What was sequenced was peripheral blood. The receptors shown here come from an older woman with active COVID-19.

This clone was observed once. The rearrangement joins TRBV9 to TRBJ1-5; perhaps TRBD1 as D (6 bases). Looked up from germline, CDR1 is SGDLS and CDR2 is YYNGEE. The V gene lost 2 bases and the J gene lost 0 bases, with 21 bases spanning the gap. The CDR3 covers 19 residues. CDR3 DNA sequence: TGTGCCAGCAGCGTTTTCCCGCCCAGGGGCCCCTATAGCAATCAGCCCCAGCATTTT. Protein product: CASSVFPPRGPYSNQPQHF.

The chain combines TRBV4-1 with TRBJ2-3; 7 bases fit TRBD2. CDR1 is MGHRA, CDR2 YSYEKL, per germline. The CDR3 runs 17 residues. V lost 1 base and J lost 5; bases outside the gene matches: 12. The CDR3 region has the DNA TGCGCCAGCAGCCAAGTTGGTGTTAAGCGGGGCGGAGATACGCAGTATTTT. This translates into CASSQVGVKRGGDTQYF.

The V call is TRBV5-1, the J call TRBJ1-1; perhaps TRBD1 as D (6 bases). This CDR3 region has 15 residues. Between the trimmed V and J ends, which lost 0 bases and 4 bases, there was a span of 13 bases. The V gene's germline CDR1 is SGHRS and CDR2 YFSETQ. The CDR3 nucleotides are TGCGCCAGCAGCTTGGACAGGGCTTACAGCACTGAAGCTTTCTTT. Protein: CASSLDRAYSTEAFF.

The rearrangement joins TRBV6-6 to TRBJ2-5, with 10 nucleotides matching TRBD1. The germline V gene has CDR1 MNHNY and CDR2 SVGAGI (reference sequence). V dropped 6 bases and J dropped 0; count of bases not matched to a gene: 4. The CDR3 runs 15 residues. CDR3 region: CASRRQGAHQETQYF. In DNA, the CDR3 is TGTGCCAGCAGGCGACAGGGGGCACACCAAGAGACCCAGTACTTC.

The chain is built from TRBV5-1 and TRBJ2-7; 7 bases agree with TRBD2. Germline values: CDR1 SGHRS, CDR2 YFSETQ. The CDR3 sequence is 16 residues long. J gave up 2 bases and V 2 bases, and 10 bases lay outside the gene matches. CDR3 sequence (DNA): TGCGCCAGCAGCTTTACGGCTAGCGGAACCACCTACGAGCAGTACTTC. It is translated as CASSFTASGTTYEQYF.

The genes are TRBV19 and TRBJ2-5, with TRBD2 identical over 14 bases. With 10 bases clipped from V and 2 bases from J, the junction kept 9 bases outside the gene matches. Germline CDR1 is LNHDA and CDR2 is SQIVND (reference sequence). The CDR3 has 16 residues. The CDR3 DNA reads TGTGCCACCATGATCAGGACTAGCGGGGGGCAAGAGACCCAGTACTTC. Protein product: CATMIRTSGGQETQYF.

The chain recombines TRBV11-2 with TRBJ2-7; maybe TRBD2 (6 bases). Germline loops: CDR1 SGHAT, CDR2 FQNNGV. The CDR3 loop spans 17 amino acids. With 5 bases removed from V and 0 bases from J, the gap between germline ends came to 20 bases. Written as DNA, the CDR3 is TGTGCCAGCAGCGACGAGAGGGGCCTCGGGGGCTCCTACGAGCAGTACTTC. It is translated as CASSDERGLGGSYEQYF. The whole variable domain, remainder taken from reference TRBV11-2 and TRBJ2-7, is EAGVAQSPRYKIIEKRQSVAFWCNPISGHATLYWYQQILGQGPKLLIQFQNNGVVDDSQLPKDRFSAERLKGVDSTLKIQPAKLEDSAVYLCASSDERGLGGSYEQYFGPGTRLTVT.

This clone was seen just once. The J gene is TRBJ2-7, the V gene TRBV2; 12 bases align to TRBD1. CDR3 length: 17 residues. V lost 5 bases and J lost 0; bases outside the gene matches: 8. CDR1 is SNHLY and CDR2 is FYNNEI in the germline V gene. CDR3: CASSPGQGAQSSYEQYF. The CDR3 DNA is TGTGCCAGCAGTCCGGGACAGGGGGCCCAGAGCTCCTACGAGCAGTACTTC.

The rearrangement uses TRBV10-3 and TRBJ1-2; the match to TRBD1 covers 8 bases. After removal of 9 bases from V and 4 bases from J, the junction contained 7 bases not matched to a gene. Germline CDR1 and CDR2: ENHRY and SYGVKD. The CDR3 length is 13 residues. CDR3: CAIRQGIFYGYTF. The DNA of the CDR3 is TGTGCCATTCGACAGGGGATCTTCTATGGCTACACCTTC.

This clone came up once. The V call is TRBV5-4, the J call TRBJ1-2; D unresolved. Germline V lookup: CDR1 SGHNT, CDR2 YYREEE (reference sequence). The germline V and J ends were trimmed by 4 bases and 2 bases, with 15 bases remaining between them. The CDR3 totals 15 residues. In nucleotides, the CDR3 is TGTGCCAGCAGCCCCTACAGTTCCTCGAACTATGGCTACACCTTC. Translation: CASSPYSSSNYGYTF.

V gene TRBV2 combines with J gene TRBJ2-3, with 9 bases aligning to TRBD1. The V and J ends lost 6 bases and 5 bases, in that order; junction bases with no gene match: 9. The CDR3 consists of 15 residues. CDR1 is SNHLY and CDR2 is FYNNEI in the germline V gene. CDR3 nucleotide sequence: TGTGCCAGCAGAGCTGACAGGGGGGTGGGAGATACGCAGTATTTT. Translating gives CASRADRGVGDTQYF.

This clone was found a few times. The chain combines TRBV7-3 with TRBJ2-2, with D possibly matching TRBD1 (6 bases). The CDR3 extends over 13 amino acids. V shed 5 bases and J shed 7 bases, with 11 bases lying between them. Germline V gene data show CDR1 as SGHTA and CDR2 as FQGTGA. In nucleotides, the CDR3 is TGTGCCAGCAGCCCGCAGGGGATCGGGGAGCTGTTTTTT. This sequence encodes CASSPQGIGELFF. Complete variable domain (other parts from reference TRBV7-3 and TRBJ2-2): GAGVSQTPSNKVTEKGKYVELRCDPISGHTALYWYRQSLGQGPEFLIYFQGTGAADDSGLPNDRFFAVRPEGSVSTLKIQRTERGDSAVYLCASSPQGIGELFFGEGSRLTVL.

The V call is TRBV19, the J call TRBJ2-1, with 7 bases matching TRBD2. CDR3 length equals 13 residues. Per germline, CDR1 LNHDA and CDR2 SQIVND (reference sequence). Germline trimming cut 5 bases from V and 6 bases from J; bases unmatched to any gene: 4. The CDR3 nucleotides read TGTGCCAGTAGTCTCGGGACTACCAATGAGCAGTTCTTC. Translation gives CASSLGTTNEQFF.

The chain joins TRBV27 to TRBJ1-2, with TRBD1 matching over 10 bases. J gave up 3 bases and V 5 bases, and 15 bases lay outside the gene matches. The CDR3 contains 18 residues. The V gene's germline CDR1 is MNHEY and CDR2 SMNVEV (reference sequence). The CDR3 region has the DNA TGTGCCAGCAGTGAGGGCCCCTGGGACAGGGGTAGGGACTATGGCTACACCTTC. The encoded protein is CASSEGPWDRGRDYGYTF.

The chain has TRBV5-6 and TRBJ2-3; the match to TRBD2 covers 7 bases. V lost 2 bases, J lost 3 bases, and 6 bases stayed unmatched. The CDR3 spans 15 residues. The germline V gene encodes CDR1 SGHDT and CDR2 YYEEEE. The CDR3 is CASSFRAGATDTQYF. CDR3 sequence (DNA): TGTGCCAGCAGCTTTAGGGCGGGAGCGACAGATACGCAGTATTTT.